This T cell receptor (beta chain) stems from a study of blood T cell repertoires in COVID-19. Across the whole study: Sites in the United States, Italy and Spain provided acute and convalescent COVID-19 samples. In each case, the material was cDNA or gDNA derived from T cells, B-cell-depleted T cells, or PBMCs.

The CDR3 totals 14 residues. From germline, CDR1 is MNHEY and CDR2 SMNVEV (reference sequence). Between the trimmed V and J ends, which lost 2 bases and 8 bases, there was a span of 16 bases. Original processing notes: Amplification with reference gene primers provided the estimates of nucleated cell counts. Sequencing was performed with immunoSEQ multiplex PCR; in TCRdb, only in-frame clones are kept and a portion is missing. For V, J and clone size, that table is used; D and trimming come from the DNA. Of 28,000 or so clones in the sample, 88% were seen once. V usage is TRBV27 and J usage is TRBJ2-7; possible D gene TRBD2, 5 bases. This receptor was obtained from a woman aged 50 to 60 with active COVID-19. The sequencing sample was made of peripheral blood. CDR3: CASSLPGLAPQQYF. The CDR3 coding sequence is TGTGCCAGCAGTTTACCCGGACTCGCCCCTCAGCAGTACTTC.